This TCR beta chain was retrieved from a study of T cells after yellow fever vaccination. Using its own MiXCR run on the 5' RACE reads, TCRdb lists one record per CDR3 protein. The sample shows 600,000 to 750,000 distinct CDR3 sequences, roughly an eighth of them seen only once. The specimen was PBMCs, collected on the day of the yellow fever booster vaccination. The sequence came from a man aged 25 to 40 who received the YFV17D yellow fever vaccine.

In DNA, the CDR3 is TGCAGTGCTGCCGCCGGGGCCTACAATGAGCAGTTCTTC. Its translation: CSAAAGAYNEQFF. This chain uses TRBV20-1 with TRBJ2-1; tentatively, D is TRBD2 (5 bases). The ends were cut back, 5 bases at V and 2 bases at J, with 10 bases in the middle. The CDR3 is 13 residues long. Germline V gives CDR1 DFQATT, CDR2 SNEGSKA (reference sequence).